The entry below gives a single T cell receptor (beta chain) sequence along with its context. Its specificity is unknown. This specimen belongs to a study of persistence of HIV-infected CD4 T cells. Study summary: Up to about 180 mL blood was drawn at multiple time points; a couple of donors had single-time leukapheresis.

The immunoSEQ assay was version 4, run in survey mode. Profiling relied on immunoSEQ multiplex PCR, and the TCRdb table lists in-frame clones only, not all of them. Of tens of thousands of clones in the sample, approximately 70% are singletons; the top ten hold roughly 1.5%. Study observations and caveats: Antigen-responding cells were enriched for degenerate expanded CDR3beta sequences.

From germline, CDR1 is LGHNA and CDR2 YNFKEQ. V was shortened by 1 base and J by 5 bases, with 17 bases between the two germline ends. The CDR3 is 16 residues long. Overlapping HIV-1 Gag 15-mer peptides at approximately 1 ug per peptide per mL were used. CD4+ T cells upregulating both CD40 ligand and CD69 were sorted as responding cells. Donors had undetectable plasma HIV-1 RNA, under 50 copies/mL, for 4+ years. The J gene is TRBJ1-1, the V gene TRBV4-2; no definite D call. Specimen: CD4+ T cells sorted from PBMCs after approximately 20-hour stimulation, collected from a patient who received antiretroviral therapy. The clonotype comes from an adult man with HIV who was CMV-seropositive. The CDR3 loop is CASSQAKGPVRTEAFF. In nucleotides, the CDR3 is TGTGCCAGCAGCCAAGCCAAGGGCCCTGTCCGGACTGAAGCTTTCTTT.